This T cell receptor (beta chain) was profiled in a study of blood T cell repertoires in COVID-19. Turning to the study itself: Sites across the United States, Italy and Spain contributed samples from acute and convalescent COVID-19. PBMCs, B-cell-depleted T cells, or T cells were the source of the cDNA or gDNA that made up the material.

Trimming cost V 6 bases and J 13 bases; bases outside gene matches: 16. The germline CDR1 and CDR2 sequences are ENHRY and SYGVKD. The CDR3 is made up of 14 amino acids. In the original workflow: By means of reference gene primer amplification, nucleated cell counts were estimated. Clones were read by immunoSEQ multiplex PCR, and TCRdb kept only the in-frame ones, dropping some. For V, J and clone size, that table is used; D and trimming come from the DNA. This sample has tens of thousands of clones, with roughly 89% found just once. The receptor's source is a human donor in a cohort sampled during active COVID-19. The chain combines TRBV10-3 with TRBJ1-2, with 8 positions matching TRBD1. The sequenced sample was peripheral blood. The CDR3 protein is CAIRPTGDRPISTF. For the CDR3, the DNA is TGTGCCATCAGACCGACAGGGGACAGGCCTATCTCCACCTTC.